These T cell receptor beta chains were read from a single sample in a study of cytomegalovirus exposure and HLA in healthy donors. Profiling relied on immunoSEQ multiplex PCR, and the TCRdb table lists in-frame clones only, not all of them. The sample carries some 150,000 clones, roughly 80% recorded once. Sequences were obtained from PBMCs. The origin of the receptors is a man in his forties in good health and CMV-seronegative. The CDR3 runs from the conserved cysteine through the conserved F or W. D genes are given only for firm matches. Clone size, where shown, is once, few, many, or a class for clones that have expanded.

>-|TRBJ2-3|-|TRBV2
CASSVRTVTDTQYF
TGTGCCAGCAGTGTTAGGACAGTCACAGATACGCAGTATTTT
>-|TRBJ2-7|-|TRBV5-1
CASSLVSGQTYEQYF
TGCGCCAGCAGCTTGGTTTCAGGGCAGACCTACGAGCAGTACTTC
>-|TRBJ2-7|-|TRBV7-9
CASSLADRDYEQYF
TGTGCCAGCAGCTTAGCGGACAGAGACTACGAGCAGTACTTC
>-|TRBJ2-1|TRBD2|TRBV5-6
CASSPGTSGGAFYDEQFF
TGTGCCAGCAGCCCAGGGACTAGCGGGGGGGCCTTTTACGATGAGCAGTTCTTC
>-|TRBJ1-2|TRBD1|TRBV27
CASRGAEGQGDRGDYGYTF
TGTGCCAGCAGGGGAGCCGAGGGACAGGGGGACAGGGGTGACTATGGCTACACCTTC
>-|TRBJ2-7|TRBD1|TRBV6-5
CASRLTGSYEQYF
TGTGCCAGCAGATTGACAGGGTCCTACGAGCAGTACTTC
>few|TRBJ2-1|TRBD2|TRBV12-5
CASGPGGTYNEQFF
TGTGCTAGTGGTCCCGGGGGGACTTACAATGAGCAGTTCTTC
>-|TRBJ2-7|TRBD1|TRBV27
CASRDRGRSQGSYEQYF
TGTGCCAGCCGGGACAGGGGGCGCAGCCAGGGTAGCTACGAGCAGTACTTC
>-|TRBJ2-7|-|TRBV7-9
CASSPRPYEQYF
TGTGCCAGCAGCCCGCGGCCGTACGAGCAGTACTTC
>few|TRBJ2-3|-|TRBV7-3
CASSFGVSGGTDTQYF
TGTGCCAGCAGCTTTGGGGTCTCAGGGGGCACAGATACGCAGTATTTT
>-|TRBJ2-3|-|TRBV19
CASSIRADTQYF
TGTGCCAGTAGTATCAGGGCAGATACGCAGTATTTT
>-|TRBJ2-5|TRBD2|TRBV11-2
CASSKERGVVETQYF
TGTGCCAGCAGCAAAGAGCGGGGGGTTGTTGAGACCCAGTACTTC
>-|TRBJ2-5|TRBD1|TRBV5-4
CASSFGQGYQETQYF
TGTGCCAGCAGCTTTGGACAGGGCTATCAAGAGACCCAGTACTTC
>-|TRBJ1-1|-|TRBV6-6
CASSYRTGEAFF
TGTGCCAGCAGTTACCGCACAGGGGAAGCTTTCTTT
>few|TRBJ2-5|-|TRBV2
CASSTGSTGETQYF
TGTGCCAGCAGTACCGGGAGCACGGGGGAGACCCAGTACTTC
>-|TRBJ2-5|TRBD1|TRBV13
CASRSYGQGAGETQYF
TGTGCCAGCAGATCTTACGGACAGGGGGCAGGGGAGACCCAGTACTTC
>-|TRBJ2-1|-|TRBV5-6
CASSLAGSINEQFF
TGTGCCAGCAGCTTGGCGGGGAGTATCAATGAGCAGTTCTTC
>-|TRBJ1-6|TRBD1|TRBV19
CASSIERTGGNSPLHF
TGTGCCAGTAGTATAGAAAGGACAGGGGGGAATTCACCCCTCCACTTT
>-|TRBJ2-7|-|TRBV10-2
CASSVQGGEQYF
TGCGCCAGCAGTGTTCAGGGGGGCGAGCAGTACTTC
>-|TRBJ1-1|-|TRBV7-9
CASSLEQGLDTEAFF
TGTGCCAGCAGCTTGGAGCAAGGATTGGACACTGAAGCTTTCTTT
>few|TRBJ2-3|TRBD1|TRBV6-1
CASREGQADTDTQYF
TGTGCCAGCAGGGAGGGACAGGCAGACACAGATACGCAGTATTTT
>-|TRBJ2-1|-|TRBV20-1
CSAPNGKPRVF
TGCAGTGCCCCAAACGGAAAACCGCGGGTCTTC
>-|TRBJ1-5|-|TRBV7-6
CASSLVAMTGNNQPQHF
TGTGCCAGCAGCTTAGTGGCTATGACGGGGAACAATCAGCCCCAGCATTTT
>-|TRBJ1-3|-|TRBV7-3
CASSATPGASGNTIYF
TGTGCCAGCAGCGCCACACCAGGGGCCTCTGGAAACACCATATATTTT
>-|TRBJ1-2|TRBD1|TRBV19
CASSIDRGSGYTF
TGTGCCAGTAGTATCGACAGGGGATCTGGCTACACCTTC
>-|TRBJ1-5|-|TRBV7-9
CASSLGETEAQPQHF
TGTGCCAGCAGCTTAGGGGAAACGGAGGCCCAGCCCCAGCATTTT
>-|TRBJ1-1|-|TRBV4-2
CASSPPTAGATNTEAFF
TGTGCCAGCAGCCCGCCAACGGCGGGGGCGACTAACACTGAAGCTTTCTTT
>once|TRBJ2-5|TRBD2|TRBV5-1
CASRISPGLASETQYF
TGCGCCAGCAGGATTTCCCCGGGACTAGCATCGGAGACCCAGTACTTC
>-|TRBJ2-5|TRBD1|TRBV12-5
CASGPTGEETQYF
TGTGCTAGTGGGCCGACAGGGGAAGAGACCCAGTACTTC
>-|TRBJ2-1|TRBD1|TRBV27
CASSLAQGARDEQFF
TGTGCCAGCAGTTTGGCGCAGGGGGCGCGGGATGAGCAGTTCTTC
>-|TRBJ1-4|-|TRBV7-2
CASSPIWGRGEKLFF
TGTGCCAGCAGCCCCATTTGGGGGCGAGGTGAAAAACTGTTTTTT
>once|TRBJ2-1|TRBD2|TRBV5-1
CASSLSIGGGAGEQFF
TGCGCCAGCAGCTTGAGTATCGGCGGGGGGGCCGGTGAGCAGTTCTTC
>-|TRBJ2-2|TRBD2|TRBV27
CASKLAGVTGELFF
TGTGCCAGTAAACTAGCGGGGGTTACCGGGGAGCTGTTTTTT
>-|TRBJ2-5|-|TRBV28
CASSPRGQETQYF
TGTGCCAGCAGTCCCCGCGGCCAAGAGACCCAGTACTTC
>-|TRBJ2-2|-|TRBV29-1
CSATLLGNTGELFF
TGCAGCGCGACCCTCCTAGGGAACACCGGGGAGCTGTTTTTT
>-|TRBJ1-6|-|TRBV5-1
CASSLVPGPESPLHF
TGCGCCAGCAGCTTGGTACCAGGGCCGGAGTCACCCCTCCACTTT
>-|TRBJ2-3|TRBD1|TRBV2
CASTVDRSIDTQYF
TGTGCCAGCACGGTGGACAGGAGCATAGATACGCAGTATTTT
>few|TRBJ2-5|-|TRBV7-2
CASSFGGAFQETQYF
TGTGCCAGCAGCTTCGGCGGGGCCTTCCAAGAGACCCAGTACTTC
>-|TRBJ2-7|TRBD1|TRBV9
CASSVGDRDYEQYF
TGTGCCAGCAGCGTAGGGGACAGGGATTACGAGCAGTACTTC
>once|TRBJ1-4|TRBD1|TRBV7-9
CSSRAGGLNEKLFF
TGTTCCAGCAGGGCAGGGGGTTTAAATGAAAAACTGTTTTTT
>-|TRBJ2-5|TRBD2|TRBV2
CASSESGASQETQYF
TGTGCCAGCAGTGAAAGCGGGGCCTCACAAGAGACCCAGTACTTC
>-|TRBJ2-7|-|TRBV5-1
CASSLAYGSSYEQYF
TGCGCCAGCAGCTTGGCCTACGGGAGCTCCTACGAGCAGTACTTC
>once|TRBJ2-3|TRBD2|TRBV5-5
CASSLHFDSGGETDTQYF
TGTGCCAGCAGCTTGCATTTCGATAGCGGGGGGGAGACAGATACGCAGTATTTT
>-|TRBJ2-2|-|TRBV4-1
CASSQVGIYTGELFF
TGCGCCAGCAGCCAAGTCGGGATATACACCGGGGAGCTGTTTTTT
>-|TRBJ1-2|TRBD1|TRBV7-3
CASSQGTGRAGKNGYTF
TGTGCCAGCAGCCAGGGGACAGGGCGGGCGGGGAAAAATGGCTACACCTTC
>-|TRBJ2-7|-|TRBV6-5
CASRQGSYYEQYF
TGTGCCAGCAGACAAGGGAGTTACTACGAGCAGTACTTC
>-|TRBJ2-2|TRBD1|TRBV25-1
CASVGDRGHHTGELFF
TGTGCCAGCGTGGGGGACAGGGGCCATCACACCGGGGAGCTGTTTTTT
>-|TRBJ2-2|-|TRBV11-1
CASSLAFNTGELFF
TGTGCCAGCAGTCTAGCGTTCAACACCGGGGAGCTGTTTTTT
>once|TRBJ2-7|-|TRBV10-3
CAIATWSQYEQYF
TGTGCCATCGCGACGTGGAGCCAGTACGAGCAGTACTTC
>-|TRBJ1-2|TRBD1|TRBV5-1
CASSDRVNYGYTF
TGCGCCAGCAGCGACAGGGTTAACTATGGCTACACCTTC
>-|TRBJ2-7|-|TRBV30
CAWKTAPGSYEQYF
TGTGCCTGGAAAACAGCACCGGGATCCTACGAGCAGTACTTC
>-|TRBJ2-1|TRBD2|TRBV6-1
CASSGPGLAGGSSYNEQFF
TGTGCCAGCAGTGGTCCGGGACTAGCGGGGGGTAGCTCCTACAATGAGCAGTTCTTC
>-|TRBJ1-1|-|TRBV5-1
CASSLDGRMNTEAFF
TGCGCCAGCAGCTTGGATGGCAGGATGAACACTGAAGCTTTCTTT
>once|TRBJ1-4|TRBD1|TRBV5-1
CASRQGSTNEKLFF
TGCGCCAGCAGACAGGGGTCCACTAATGAAAAACTGTTTTTT
>-|TRBJ1-3|TRBD1|TRBV5-8
CASSLRDRDENTIYF
TGTGCCAGCAGCTTGCGGGACAGGGATGAAAACACCATATATTTT